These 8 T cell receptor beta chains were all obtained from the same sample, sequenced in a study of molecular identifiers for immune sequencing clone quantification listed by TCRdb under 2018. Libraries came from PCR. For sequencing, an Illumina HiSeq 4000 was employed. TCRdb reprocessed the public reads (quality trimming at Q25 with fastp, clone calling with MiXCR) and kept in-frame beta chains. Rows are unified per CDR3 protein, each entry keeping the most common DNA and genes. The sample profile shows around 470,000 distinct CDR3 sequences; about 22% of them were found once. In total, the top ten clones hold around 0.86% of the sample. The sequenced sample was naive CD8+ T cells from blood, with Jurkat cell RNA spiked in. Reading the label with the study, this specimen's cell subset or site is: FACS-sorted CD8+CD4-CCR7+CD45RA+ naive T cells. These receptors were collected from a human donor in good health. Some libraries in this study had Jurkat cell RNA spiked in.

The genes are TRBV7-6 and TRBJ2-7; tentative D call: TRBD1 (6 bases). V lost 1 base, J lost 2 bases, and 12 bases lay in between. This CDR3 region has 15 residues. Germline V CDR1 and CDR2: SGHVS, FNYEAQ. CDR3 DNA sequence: TGTGCCAGCAGCTTAGACCATACAGGGACCTACGAGCAGTACTTC. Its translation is CASSLDHTGTYEQYF.

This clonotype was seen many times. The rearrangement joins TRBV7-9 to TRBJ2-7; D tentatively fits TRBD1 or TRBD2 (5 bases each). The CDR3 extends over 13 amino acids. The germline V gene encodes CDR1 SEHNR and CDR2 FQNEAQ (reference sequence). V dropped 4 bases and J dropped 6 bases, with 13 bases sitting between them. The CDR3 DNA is TGTGCCAGCAGCTCTGGGGCGAGGGGCGAGCAGTACTTC. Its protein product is CASSSGARGEQYF.

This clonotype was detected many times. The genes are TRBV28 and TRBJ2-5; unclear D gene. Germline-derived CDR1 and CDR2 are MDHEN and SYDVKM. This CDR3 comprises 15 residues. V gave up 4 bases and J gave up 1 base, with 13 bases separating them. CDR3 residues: CASSSRTETQETQYF. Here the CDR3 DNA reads TGTGCCAGCAGTTCCCGGACGGAGACCCAAGAGACCCAGTACTTC.

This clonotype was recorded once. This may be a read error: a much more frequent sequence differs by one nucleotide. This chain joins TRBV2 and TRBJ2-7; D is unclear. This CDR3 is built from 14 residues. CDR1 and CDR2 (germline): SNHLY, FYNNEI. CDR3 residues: CASSESRVSYERYF. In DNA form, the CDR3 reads TGTGCCAGCAGTGAAAGTCGAGTCTCCTACGAGCGGTACTTC. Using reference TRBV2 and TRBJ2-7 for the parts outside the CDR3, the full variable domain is EPEVTQTPSHQVTQMGQEVILRCVPISNHLYFYWYRQILGQKVEFLVSFYNNEISEKSEIFDDQFSVERPDGSNFTLKIRSTKLEDSAMYFCASSESRVSYERYFGPGTRLTVT.

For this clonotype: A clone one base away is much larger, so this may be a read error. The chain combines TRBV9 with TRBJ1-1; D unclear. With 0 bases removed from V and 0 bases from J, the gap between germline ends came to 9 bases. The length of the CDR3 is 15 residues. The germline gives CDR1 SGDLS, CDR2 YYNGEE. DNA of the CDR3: TGTGCCAGCAGCGTAGATCCTGAATTGAACACTGAAGCTTTCTTT. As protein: CASSVDPELNTEAFF.

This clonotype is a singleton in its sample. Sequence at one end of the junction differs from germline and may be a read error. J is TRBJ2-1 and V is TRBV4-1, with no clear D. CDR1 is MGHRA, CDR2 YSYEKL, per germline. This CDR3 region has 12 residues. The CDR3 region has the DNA TGCGCCGGCAGCCCCGGAATGAATGAGCAGTTCTTC. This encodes CAGSPGMNEQFF.

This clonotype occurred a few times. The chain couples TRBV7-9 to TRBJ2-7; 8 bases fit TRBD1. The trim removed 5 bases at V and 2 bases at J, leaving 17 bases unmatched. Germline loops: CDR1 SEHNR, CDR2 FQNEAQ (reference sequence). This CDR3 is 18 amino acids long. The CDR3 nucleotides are TGTGCCAGCAGCCGGGACGGACAGGGCAACGCGGCTGCCTACGAGCAGTACTTC. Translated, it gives CASSRDGQGNAAAYEQYF.

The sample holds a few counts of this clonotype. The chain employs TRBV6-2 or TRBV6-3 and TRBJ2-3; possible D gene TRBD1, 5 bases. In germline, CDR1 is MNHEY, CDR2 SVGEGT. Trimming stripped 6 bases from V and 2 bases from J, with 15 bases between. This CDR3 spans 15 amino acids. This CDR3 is CASSLTVTVTDTQYF. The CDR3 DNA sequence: TGTGCCAGCAGCCTGACAGTGACAGTCACAGATACGCAGTATTTT.